The T cell receptor (beta chain) described here comes from a study of cytotoxic CD8 clonotypes in ibrutinib-treated CLL. V trimming: 4 bases; J trimming: 7 bases; junction bases outside the gene matches: 8. The CDR3 extends over 15 amino acids. Germline lookup yields CDR1 SEHNR and CDR2 FQNEAQ (reference sequence). Method: immunoSEQ multiplex PCR; TCRdb's copy keeps in-frame clones and lacks some. The data show some 200,000 clones, approximately 70% seen once. This receptor was obtained from a human donor with chronic lymphocytic leukemia. The chain couples TRBV7-9 to TRBJ1-2; 11 bases are a match to TRBD1. The sample was PBMCs, taken after 12 months of ibrutinib treatment. The chain's CDR3 is CASSSRDRGLIGYTF. As DNA, the CDR3 is TGTGCCAGCAGCTCCCGGGACAGGGGGTTGATTGGCTACACCTTC.